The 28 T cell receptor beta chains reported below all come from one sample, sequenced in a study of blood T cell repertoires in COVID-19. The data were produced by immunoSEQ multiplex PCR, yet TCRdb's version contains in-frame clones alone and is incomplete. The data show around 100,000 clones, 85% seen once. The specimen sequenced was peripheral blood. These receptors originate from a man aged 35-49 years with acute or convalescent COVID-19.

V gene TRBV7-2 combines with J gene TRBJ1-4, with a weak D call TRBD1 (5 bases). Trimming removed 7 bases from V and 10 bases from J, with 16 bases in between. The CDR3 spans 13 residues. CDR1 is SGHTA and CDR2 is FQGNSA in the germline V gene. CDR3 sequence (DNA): TGTGCCAGCAAGGGGCATGGCGGGGGAAAACTGTTTTTT. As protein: CASKGHGGGKLFF.

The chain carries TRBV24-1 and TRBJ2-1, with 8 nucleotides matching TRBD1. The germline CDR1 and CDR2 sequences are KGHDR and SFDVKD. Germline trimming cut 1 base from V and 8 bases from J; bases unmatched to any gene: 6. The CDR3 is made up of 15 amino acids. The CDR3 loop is CATSDFRDRTHEQFF. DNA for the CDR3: TGTGCCACCAGTGATTTCCGGGACAGGACCCATGAGCAGTTCTTC.

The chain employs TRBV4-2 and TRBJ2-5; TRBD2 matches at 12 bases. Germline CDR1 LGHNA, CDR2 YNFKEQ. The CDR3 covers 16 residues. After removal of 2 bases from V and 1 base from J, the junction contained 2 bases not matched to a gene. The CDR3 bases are TGTGCCAGCAGCCAAAGGGGACTAGCGGGCCAAGAGACCCAGTACTTC. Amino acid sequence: CASSQRGLAGQETQYF.

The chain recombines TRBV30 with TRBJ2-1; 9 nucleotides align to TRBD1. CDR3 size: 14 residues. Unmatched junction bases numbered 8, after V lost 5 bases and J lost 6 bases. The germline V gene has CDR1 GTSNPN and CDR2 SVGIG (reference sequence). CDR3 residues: CAWDRDRVGNEQFF. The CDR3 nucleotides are TGTGCCTGGGACCGGGACAGGGTAGGCAATGAGCAGTTCTTC. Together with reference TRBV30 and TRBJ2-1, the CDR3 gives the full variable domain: SQTIHQWPATLVQPVGSPLSLECTVEGTSNPNLYWYRQAAGRGLQLLFYSVGIGQISSEVPQNLSASRPQDRQFILSSKKLLLSDSGFYLCAWDRDRVGNEQFFGPGTRLTVL.

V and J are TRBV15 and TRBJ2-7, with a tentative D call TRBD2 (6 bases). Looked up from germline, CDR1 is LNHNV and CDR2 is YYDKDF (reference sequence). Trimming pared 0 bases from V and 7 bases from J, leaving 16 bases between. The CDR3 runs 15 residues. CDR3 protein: CATSRDNRGVGEQYF. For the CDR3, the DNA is TGTGCCACCAGCAGAGATAATCGCGGGGTAGGTGAGCAGTACTTC.

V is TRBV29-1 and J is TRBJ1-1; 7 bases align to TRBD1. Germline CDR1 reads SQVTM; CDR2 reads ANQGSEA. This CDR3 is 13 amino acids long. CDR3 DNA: TGCAGTTCAGAGGGACAGATCAACACTGAAGCTTTCTTT. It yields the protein CSSEGQINTEAFF.

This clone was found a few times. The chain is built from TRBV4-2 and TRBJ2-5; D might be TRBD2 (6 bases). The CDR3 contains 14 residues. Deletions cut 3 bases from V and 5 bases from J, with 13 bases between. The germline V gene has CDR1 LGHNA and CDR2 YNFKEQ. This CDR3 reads CASSQGYRGETQYF. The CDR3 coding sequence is TGTGCCAGCAGCCAGGGGTATCGGGGGGAGACCCAGTACTTC.

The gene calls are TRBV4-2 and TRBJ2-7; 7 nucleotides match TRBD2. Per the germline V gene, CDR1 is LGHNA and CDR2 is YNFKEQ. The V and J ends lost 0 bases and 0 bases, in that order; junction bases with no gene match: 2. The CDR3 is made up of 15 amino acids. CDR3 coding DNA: TGTGCCAGCAGCCAAGACGGCGGGAGCTCCTACGAGCAGTACTTC. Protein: CASSQDGGSSYEQYF.

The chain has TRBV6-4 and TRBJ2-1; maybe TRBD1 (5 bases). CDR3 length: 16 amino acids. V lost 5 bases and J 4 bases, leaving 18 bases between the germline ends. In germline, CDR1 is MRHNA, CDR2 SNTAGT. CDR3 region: CASSSHQGRAYNEQFF. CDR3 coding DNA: TGTGCCAGCAGTTCCCATCAAGGCAGGGCATACAATGAGCAGTTCTTC.

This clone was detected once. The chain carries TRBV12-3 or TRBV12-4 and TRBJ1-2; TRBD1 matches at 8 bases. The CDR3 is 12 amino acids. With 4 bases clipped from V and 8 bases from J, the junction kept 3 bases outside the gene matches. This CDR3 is CASSSRGHGYTF. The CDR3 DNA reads TGTGCCAGCAGTTCCAGGGGGCACGGCTACACCTTC.

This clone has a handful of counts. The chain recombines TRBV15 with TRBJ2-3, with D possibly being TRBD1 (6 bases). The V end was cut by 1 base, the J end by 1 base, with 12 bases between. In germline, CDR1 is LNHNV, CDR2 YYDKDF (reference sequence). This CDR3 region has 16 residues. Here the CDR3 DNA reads TGTGCCACCAGCAGAGGCGACAGGCTTCGCACAGATACGCAGTATTTT. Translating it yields CATSRGDRLRTDTQYF.

In DNA form, the CDR3 reads TGTGCCAGCAGCTTTGTACTAGCGGGGGGGCCAGATACGCAGTATTTT. It translates to CASSFVLAGGPDTQYF. The rearrangement uses TRBV12-1 and TRBJ2-3; the table assigns TRBD2, which was not confirmed against the DNA. TRBV12-1 is a documented pseudogene. CDR3 size: 16 residues.

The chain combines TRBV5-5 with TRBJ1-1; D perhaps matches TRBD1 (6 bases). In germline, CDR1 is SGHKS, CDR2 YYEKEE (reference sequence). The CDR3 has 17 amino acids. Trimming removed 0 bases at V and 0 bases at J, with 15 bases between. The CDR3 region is CASSLAPQGQVNTEAFF. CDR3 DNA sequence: TGTGCCAGCAGCTTGGCTCCGCAGGGGCAAGTGAACACTGAAGCTTTCTTT.

The CDR3, as DNA: TGTGCCAGCAGCTTAGGAAGAGGTGTTGCCACTGAAGCTTTCTTT. It yields the protein CASSLGRGVATEAFF. V gene TRBV7-2 combines with J gene TRBJ1-1; D gene uncertain. The germline V gene has CDR1 SGHTA and CDR2 FQGNSA. The CDR3 spans 15 residues. V was clipped by 1 base and J by 4 bases, with 13 bases between them.

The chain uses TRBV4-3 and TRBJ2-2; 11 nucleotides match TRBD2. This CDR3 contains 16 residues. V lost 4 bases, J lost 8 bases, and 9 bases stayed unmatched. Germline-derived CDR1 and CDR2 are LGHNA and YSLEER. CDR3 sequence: CASSRSLAGGPGELFF. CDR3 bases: TGCGCCAGCAGCCGATCCCTAGCGGGGGGCCCTGGGGAGCTGTTTTTT.

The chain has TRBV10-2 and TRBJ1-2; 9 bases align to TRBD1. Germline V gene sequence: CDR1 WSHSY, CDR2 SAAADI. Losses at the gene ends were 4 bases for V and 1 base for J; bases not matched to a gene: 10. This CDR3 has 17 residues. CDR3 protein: CASSGITGQGYNYGYTF. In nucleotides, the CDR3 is TGCGCCAGCAGTGGGATAACGGGACAGGGATATAACTATGGCTACACCTTC.

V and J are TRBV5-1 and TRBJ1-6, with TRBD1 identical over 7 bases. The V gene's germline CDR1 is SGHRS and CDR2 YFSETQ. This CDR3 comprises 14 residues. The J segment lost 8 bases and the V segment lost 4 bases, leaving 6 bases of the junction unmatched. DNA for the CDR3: TGCGCCAGCAGCCTACGACAGGGAGATTCACCCCTCCACTTT. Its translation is CASSLRQGDSPLHF.

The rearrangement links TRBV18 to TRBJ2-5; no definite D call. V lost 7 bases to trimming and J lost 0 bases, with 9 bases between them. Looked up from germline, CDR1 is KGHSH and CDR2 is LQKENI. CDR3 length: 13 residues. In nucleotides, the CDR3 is TGTGCCAGCTGCGTCACGTACCAAGAGACCCAGTACTTC. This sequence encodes CASCVTYQETQYF.

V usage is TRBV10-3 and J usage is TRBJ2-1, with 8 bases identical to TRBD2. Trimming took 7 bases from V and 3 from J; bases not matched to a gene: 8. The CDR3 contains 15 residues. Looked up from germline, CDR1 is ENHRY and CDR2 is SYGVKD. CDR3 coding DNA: TGTGCCATCAAACCGGCAGCGGGGGACTACAATGAGCAGTTCTTC. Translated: CAIKPAAGDYNEQFF.

CDR3 sequence (DNA): TGTGCCAGCAGTCGCCCCCCGCGGGGGCCCACCGGGACCCAGTACTTC. Translation gives CASSRPPRGPTGTQYF. This chain links TRBV6-2 or TRBV6-3 with TRBJ2-5; possibly TRBD2 for D (7 bases). Germline lookup yields CDR1 MNHEY and CDR2 SVGEGT. CDR3 length: 16 residues. Trimming took off 5 bases at V and 7 bases at J, with 23 bases between the two ends.

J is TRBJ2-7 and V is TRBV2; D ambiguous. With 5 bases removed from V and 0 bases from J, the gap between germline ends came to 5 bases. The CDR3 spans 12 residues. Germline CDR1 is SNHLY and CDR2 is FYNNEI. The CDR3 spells CASSIYSYEQYF. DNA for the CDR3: TGTGCCAGCAGTATCTACTCCTACGAGCAGTACTTC.

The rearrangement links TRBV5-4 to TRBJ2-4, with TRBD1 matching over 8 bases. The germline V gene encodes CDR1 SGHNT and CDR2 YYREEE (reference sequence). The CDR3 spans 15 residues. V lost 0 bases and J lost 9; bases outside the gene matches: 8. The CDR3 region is CASSLAAGQGSIQYF. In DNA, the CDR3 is TGTGCCAGCAGCTTGGCCGCAGGACAGGGTAGCATTCAGTACTTC. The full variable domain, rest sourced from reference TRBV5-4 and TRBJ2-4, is ETGVTQSPTHLIKTRGQQVTLRCSSQSGHNTVSWYQQALGQGPQFIFQYYREEENGRGNFPPRFSGLQFPNYSSELNVNALELDDSALYLCASSLAAGQGSIQYFGAGTRLSVL.

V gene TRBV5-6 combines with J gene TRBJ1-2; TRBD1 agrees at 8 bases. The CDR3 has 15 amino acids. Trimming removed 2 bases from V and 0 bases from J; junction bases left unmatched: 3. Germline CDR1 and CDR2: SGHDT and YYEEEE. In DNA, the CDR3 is TGTGCCAGCAGCTTACCGGGACAGGCTAACTATGGCTACACCTTC. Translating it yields CASSLPGQANYGYTF.

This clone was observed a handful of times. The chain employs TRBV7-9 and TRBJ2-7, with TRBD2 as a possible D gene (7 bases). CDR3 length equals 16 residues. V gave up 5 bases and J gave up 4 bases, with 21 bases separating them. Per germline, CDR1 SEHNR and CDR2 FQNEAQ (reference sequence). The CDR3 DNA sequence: TGTGCCAGCAGCCCCAGGGGCGGGGGCCAACTTTACGAGCAGTACTTC. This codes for CASSPRGGGQLYEQYF.

In DNA, the CDR3 is TGTGCCAGCAGTTCGTCTAGCGGGAGGCACTACAATGAGCAGTTCTTC. It encodes CASSSSSGRHYNEQFF. J is TRBJ2-1 and V is TRBV28; 11 bases fit TRBD2. The CDR3 consists of 16 residues. V lost 4 bases, J lost 3 bases, and 5 bases stayed unmatched. CDR1 and CDR2 (germline): MDHEN, SYDVKM.

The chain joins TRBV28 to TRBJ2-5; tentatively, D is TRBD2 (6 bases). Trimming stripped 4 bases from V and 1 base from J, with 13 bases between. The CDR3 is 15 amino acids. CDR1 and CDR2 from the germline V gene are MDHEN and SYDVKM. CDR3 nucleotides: TGTGCCAGCAGTTCATCTCGACTAGGCCAAGAGACCCAGTACTTC. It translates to CASSSSRLGQETQYF.

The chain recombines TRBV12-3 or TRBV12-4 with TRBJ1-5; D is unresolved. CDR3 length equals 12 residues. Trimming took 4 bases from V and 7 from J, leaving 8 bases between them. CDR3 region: CASSWRRQPQHF. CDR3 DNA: TGTGCCAGCAGTTGGAGGCGGCAGCCCCAGCATTTT.

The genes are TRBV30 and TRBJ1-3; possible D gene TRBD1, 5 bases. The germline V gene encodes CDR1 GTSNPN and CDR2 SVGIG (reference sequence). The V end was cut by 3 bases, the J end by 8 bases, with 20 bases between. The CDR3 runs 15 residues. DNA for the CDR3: TGTGCCTGGAGCCCATTGGGGCAGGGCCTCTACACCATATATTTT. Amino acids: CAWSPLGQGLYTIYF.